These T cell receptor beta chains were read from a single sample in a study of cytomegalovirus exposure and HLA in healthy donors. Repertoires were generated with immunoSEQ multiplex PCR, while TCRdb's copy carries only in-frame clones and drops some. The data hold roughly 130,000 clones, with 80% observed a single time. Sequenced input: PBMCs. These receptors all come from a male donor in good health and CMV-seronegative. Each CDR3 is given without its conserved first and last residue.

v_call: TRBV6-1
j_call: TRBJ2-7
cdr3_aa: ASSELAGGYYEQY

v_call: TRBV7-9
j_call: TRBJ1-4
cdr3_aa: ASSPDRGLKTTNEKLF

v_call: TRBV2
j_call: TRBJ1-6
cdr3_aa: ASSAQGKDNSPLH

v_call: TRBV7-8
j_call: TRBJ2-7
cdr3_aa: ASSLGERYEQY

v_call: TRBV6-5
j_call: TRBJ1-2
cdr3_aa: ASSQRQGSGYT

v_call: TRBV2
j_call: TRBJ2-5
cdr3_aa: ASRKGQEKETQY

v_call: TRBV28
j_call: TRBJ1-5
cdr3_aa: ASSLSRGGPQGQPQH

v_call: TRBV18
j_call: TRBJ2-3
cdr3_aa: ASSPLGGASDTQY

v_call: TRBV10-3
j_call: TRBJ2-5
cdr3_aa: AIRREKETQY

v_call: TRBV6-1
j_call: TRBJ1-5
cdr3_aa: ASSEQSEDRLSNQPQH

v_call: TRBV6-5
j_call: TRBJ2-3
cdr3_aa: ASSFQDRVKPDTQY

v_call: TRBV25-1
j_call: TRBJ2-5
cdr3_aa: ASSGREGETQY

v_call: TRBV2
j_call: TRBJ2-5
cdr3_aa: ASSDWLADNQETQY

v_call: TRBV6-1
j_call: TRBJ1-4
cdr3_aa: ASSEAANRLRGEKLF

v_call: TRBV4-3
j_call: TRBJ2-3
cdr3_aa: ASSQELGRGRDTQY

v_call: TRBV6-5
j_call: TRBJ2-7
cdr3_aa: ASSRRPRDRGEQY

v_call: TRBV11-2
j_call: TRBJ2-7
cdr3_aa: ASSLGLASSYEQY

v_call: TRBV6-5
j_call: TRBJ2-5
cdr3_aa: ASRGTGRQETQY

v_call: TRBV6-4
j_call: TRBJ1-2
cdr3_aa: ASSESEGSGGYT

v_call: TRBV6-5
j_call: TRBJ2-1
cdr3_aa: ASSSTGGRYNEQF

v_call: TRBV7-2
j_call: TRBJ1-2
cdr3_aa: ASSLAGQGRYGYT

v_call: TRBV13
j_call: TRBJ1-4
cdr3_aa: ASSLSFWGREDGLNEKLF

v_call: TRBV6-1
j_call: TRBJ2-7
cdr3_aa: ASSVNPTRPLSYEQY